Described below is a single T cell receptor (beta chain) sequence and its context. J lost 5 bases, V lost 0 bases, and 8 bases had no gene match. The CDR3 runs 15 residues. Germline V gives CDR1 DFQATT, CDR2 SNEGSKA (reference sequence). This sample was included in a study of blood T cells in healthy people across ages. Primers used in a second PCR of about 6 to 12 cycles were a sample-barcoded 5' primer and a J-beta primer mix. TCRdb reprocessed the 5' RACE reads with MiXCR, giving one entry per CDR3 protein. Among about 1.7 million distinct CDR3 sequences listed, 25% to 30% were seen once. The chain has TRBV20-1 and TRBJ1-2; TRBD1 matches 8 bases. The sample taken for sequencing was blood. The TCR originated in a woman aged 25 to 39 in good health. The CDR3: CSARDQTGGEYGYTF. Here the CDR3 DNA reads TGCAGTGCTAGAGACCAAACAGGGGGGGAGTATGGCTACACCTTC.